This TCR beta chain was identified during a study of T cells in Graves' hyperthyroidism and ophthalmopathy. Per germline, CDR1 MDHEN and CDR2 SYDVKM. Trimming took 7 bases from V and 6 from J; bases not matched to a gene: 13. The CDR3 loop spans 15 amino acids. From RNA transcripts, TCR beta CDR3 regions were amplified. Using the HTBI primer set, a first-round RT-PCR was run on the TCR CDR3. MiXCR was run by TCRdb on the multiplex PCR reads, yielding one entry per CDR3 protein. The sample comprises about 720,000 distinct CDR3 sequences, over 15% of which are singletons, and around 7.7% rests with the top ten. This clonotype was found many times.

Sequencing used blood. This sequence joins TRBV28 and TRBJ2-7; 9 bases line up with TRBD1. This TCR came from a man aged 18 to 30 with Graves' hyperthyroidism. In nucleotides, the CDR3 is TGTGCCAGCACCTCGAACGGACAGGGGAGAAGCGAGCAGTACTTC. Its protein is CASTSNGQGRSEQYF. The full variable domain, in which reference TRBV28 and TRBJ2-7 provide the parts outside the CDR3, is DVKVTQSSRYLVKRTGEKVFLECVQDMDHENMFWYRQDPGLGLRLIYFSYDVKMKEKGDIPEGYSVSREKKERFSLILESASTNQTSMYLCASTSNGQGRSEQYFGPGTRLTVT.